This T cell receptor beta chain was found in a study of OX40 agonist ivuxolimab in advanced cancers. For the study at large: Earlier treatment with anti-PD-1, anti-PD-L1 or anti-CTLA-4 was permitted, and under 50% had received some.

Regarding this clone: What it recognizes is unknown.

Study observations and caveats: At 0.1 to 3.0 mg/kg and by week 6, CD4+ and CD8+ T cells in the blood had expanded clonally.

The CDR3 length is 15 residues. V shed 4 bases and J shed 5 bases, with 17 bases lying between them. Germline V gene data show CDR1 as MNHEY and CDR2 as SVGAGI. TCRdb keeps only in-frame clones here, not all; method: immunoSEQ multiplex PCR. Here the sample spans about 20,000 clones, 75% to 80% being singletons. The chain uses TRBV6-5 and TRBJ1-1, with D hard to call. This receptor was obtained from an adult with an advanced solid tumor such as melanoma, head and neck, liver or kidney cancer. The sample consisted of CD4+ or CD8+ T cells sorted from blood, taken in a trial of the OX40 agonist ivuxolimab. The CDR3 DNA sequence: TGTGCCAGCAGTTTGGGCGGGTGGTGGGGTACTGAAGCTTTCTTT. Its translation is CASSLGGWWGTEAFF.